This T cell receptor (beta chain) originates from a study of vaccination effects on CD4 cells after COVID-19. Some clones are missing from TCRdb's copy, which holds only in-frame ones; the method was immunoSEQ multiplex PCR. The table has around 23,000 clones, about 70% seen once. Under the ViraFEST assay, PBMC were stimulated with viral peptide pools so that antigen-specific CD4+ T cells expanded. Sequencing was performed afterwards. Following 10 days of culture, CD4+ T cells were isolated. Recipients of the vaccine had no prior SARS-CoV-2 infection and negative nucleocapsid antibodies. The J segment lost 4 bases and the V segment lost 2 bases, leaving 10 bases of the junction unmatched. Germline V lookup: CDR1 MNHNY, CDR2 SVGAGI (reference sequence). CDR3 length: 16 residues. On this clone itself: The antigen remains undetermined.

Study results and limitations: Common cold coronaviruses were cross-recognized by only 1 of 255 vaccine-induced clones in healthy vaccinees. The study had few convalescent patients and no early post-infection timepoints.

The source is a human donor who received a COVID-19 vaccine. The sequencing here drew on CD4+ T cells from PBMCs cultured with HCoV-NL63 spike peptides, taken before COVID-19 vaccination. The V gene is TRBV6-6, the J gene TRBJ2-5; 7 positions match TRBD2. CDR3 in DNA: TGTGCCAGCAGTTACGGGCGGGAGATCGGCGGAGAGACCCAGTACTTC. Translating it yields CASSYGREIGGETQYF.